This T cell receptor beta chain was recovered during a study of blood T cell repertoires in COVID-19. Whole-study context: Donors in the United States, Italy and Spain gave samples during acute or convalescent COVID-19. The analysed material was cDNA or gDNA that came from T cells, B-cell-depleted T cells, or PBMCs.

In the study's own analysis: Estimated nucleated cell counts came from reference gene primer amplification. Assay used: immunoSEQ multiplex PCR; TCRdb lists only in-frame clones, some missing. V and J calls and clone size are copied from that table; D and trimming were computed from the DNA. Of 130,000 or so clones in the sample, about four fifths were seen once. V lost 0 bases and J lost 3, with 15 bases in between. Looked up from germline, CDR1 is SGHRS and CDR2 is YFSETQ. The CDR3 sequence is 17 residues long. The sequenced sample consisted of peripheral blood. The chain combines TRBV5-1 with TRBJ1-4; D perhaps matches TRBD1 (6 bases). The sequence came from a human donor in a cohort sampled during active COVID-19. The CDR3 spells CASSLVGGGRPNEKLFF. The CDR3 bases are TGCGCCAGCAGCTTGGTGGGAGGGGGTCGACCTAATGAAAAACTGTTTTTT.